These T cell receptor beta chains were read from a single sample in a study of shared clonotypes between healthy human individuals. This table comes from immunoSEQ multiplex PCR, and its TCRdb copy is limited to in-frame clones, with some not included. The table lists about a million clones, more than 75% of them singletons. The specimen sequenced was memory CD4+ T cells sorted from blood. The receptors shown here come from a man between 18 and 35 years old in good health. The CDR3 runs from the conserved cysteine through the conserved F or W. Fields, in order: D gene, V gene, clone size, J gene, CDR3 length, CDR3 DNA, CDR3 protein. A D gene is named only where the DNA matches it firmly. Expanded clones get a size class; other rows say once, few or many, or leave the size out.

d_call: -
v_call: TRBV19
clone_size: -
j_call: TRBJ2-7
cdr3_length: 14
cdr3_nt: TGTGCCAGTAGTATGAGTGTCTTGGGTTACGAGCAGTACTTC
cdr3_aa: CASSMSVLGYEQYF

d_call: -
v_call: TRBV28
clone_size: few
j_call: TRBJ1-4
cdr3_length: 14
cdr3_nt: TGTGCCAGCAGCGCGACAGGAAGTAATGAAAAACTGTTTTTT
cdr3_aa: CASSATGSNEKLFF

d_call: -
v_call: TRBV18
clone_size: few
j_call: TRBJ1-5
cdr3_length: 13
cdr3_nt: TGTGCCAGCTCACTCGATAGCAATCAGCCCCAGCATTTT
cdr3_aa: CASSLDSNQPQHF

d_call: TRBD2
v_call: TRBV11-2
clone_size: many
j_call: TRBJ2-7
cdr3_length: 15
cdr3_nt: TGTGCCAGCAGCTTAGATACGCGGGGGACCTACGAGCAGTACTTC
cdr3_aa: CASSLDTRGTYEQYF

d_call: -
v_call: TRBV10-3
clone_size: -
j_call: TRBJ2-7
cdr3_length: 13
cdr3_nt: TGTGCCATCAGGAAGGAGGGATCGCACGAGCAGTACTTC
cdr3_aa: CAIRKEGSHEQYF

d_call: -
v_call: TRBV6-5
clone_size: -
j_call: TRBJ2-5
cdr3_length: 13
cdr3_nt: TGTGCCACCCACCCAGGGTATCGAGAGACCCAGTACTTC
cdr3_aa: CATHPGYRETQYF

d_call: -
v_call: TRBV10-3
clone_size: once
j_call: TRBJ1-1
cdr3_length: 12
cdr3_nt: TGTGCCACAGGGTCGGGCCAGATCGAAGCTTTCTTT
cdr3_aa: CATGSGQIEAFF

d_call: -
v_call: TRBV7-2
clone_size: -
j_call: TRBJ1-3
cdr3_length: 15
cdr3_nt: TGTGCCAGCAGCCCTGGCAGGGACTCTGGAAACACCATATATTTT
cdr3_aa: CASSPGRDSGNTIYF

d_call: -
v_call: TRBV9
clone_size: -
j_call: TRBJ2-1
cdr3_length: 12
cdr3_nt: TGTGCCAGCAGCCCCATAGCCAATGAGCAGTTCTTC
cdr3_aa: CASSPIANEQFF

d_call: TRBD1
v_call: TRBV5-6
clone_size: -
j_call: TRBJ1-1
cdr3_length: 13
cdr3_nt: TGTGCCAGCAGCTTGGGCGCAGGGGGGCGAGCTTTCTTT
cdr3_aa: CASSLGAGGRAFF

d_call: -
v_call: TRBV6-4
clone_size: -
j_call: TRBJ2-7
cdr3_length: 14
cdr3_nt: TGTGCCAGCAGTGCGGACCGCAGCTCCTACGAGCAGTACTTC
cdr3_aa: CASSADRSSYEQYF

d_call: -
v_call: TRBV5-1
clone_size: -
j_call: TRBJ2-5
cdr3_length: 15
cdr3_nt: TGCGCCAGCAGCTTTAGCGTCGGGCTCCAAGAGACCCAGTACTTC
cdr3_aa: CASSFSVGLQETQYF

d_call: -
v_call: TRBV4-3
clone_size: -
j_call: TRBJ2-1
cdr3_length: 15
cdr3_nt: TGCGCCAGCAGCCCACCCGGGGCTCGAAGACATGAGCAGTTCTTC
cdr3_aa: CASSPPGARRHEQFF

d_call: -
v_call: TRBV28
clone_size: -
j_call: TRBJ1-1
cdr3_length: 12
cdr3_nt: TGTGCCAGCTACGACAGGAACACTGAAGCTTTCTTT
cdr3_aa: CASYDRNTEAFF

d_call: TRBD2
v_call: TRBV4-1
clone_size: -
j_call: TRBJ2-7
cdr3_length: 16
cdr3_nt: TGCGCCAGCAGCCAAGATCCGGCGGGGGGGCCACGCGAGCAGTACTTC
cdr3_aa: CASSQDPAGGPREQYF

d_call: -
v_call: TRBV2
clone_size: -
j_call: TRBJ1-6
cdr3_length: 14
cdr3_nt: TGTGCCAGCAGCCTGACAAACCATAATTCACCCCTCCACTTT
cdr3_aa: CASSLTNHNSPLHF

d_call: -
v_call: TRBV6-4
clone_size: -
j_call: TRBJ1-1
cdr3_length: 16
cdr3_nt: TGTGCCAGCAGTGACTTCCAAGAAAGGCTGAACACTGAAGCTTTCTTT
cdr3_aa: CASSDFQERLNTEAFF

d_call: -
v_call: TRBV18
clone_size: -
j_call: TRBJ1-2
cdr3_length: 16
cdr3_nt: TGTGCCAGCTCACCGGCAGAGGTGGCGGGACTTTATGGCTACACCTTC
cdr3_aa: CASSPAEVAGLYGYTF

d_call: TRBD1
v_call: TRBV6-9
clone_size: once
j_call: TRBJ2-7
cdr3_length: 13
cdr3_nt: TGTGCCAGCAGAGACAGGGGCCCCTACGAGCAGTACTTC
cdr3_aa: CASRDRGPYEQYF

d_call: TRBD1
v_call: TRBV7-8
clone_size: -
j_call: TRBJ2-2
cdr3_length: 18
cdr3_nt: TGTGCCAGCAGAAAACCCGGGACAGGGGGTTTAGGCACCGGGGAGCTGTTTTTT
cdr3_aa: CASRKPGTGGLGTGELFF

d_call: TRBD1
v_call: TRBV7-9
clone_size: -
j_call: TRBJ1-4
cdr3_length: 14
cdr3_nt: TGTGCCAGCAGCCAACAGGGGGATGGGGGAAAACTGTTTTTT
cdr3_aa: CASSQQGDGGKLFF

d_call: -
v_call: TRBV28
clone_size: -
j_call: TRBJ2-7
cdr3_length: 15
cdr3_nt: TGTGCCAGCAGTTCAATGACAGTTTACTCCTACGAGCAGTACTTC
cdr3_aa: CASSSMTVYSYEQYF

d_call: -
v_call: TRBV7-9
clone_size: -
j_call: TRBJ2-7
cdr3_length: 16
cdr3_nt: TGTGCCAGCAGCCATTTTATCTGGGGGAAGTCCTACGAGCAGTACTTC
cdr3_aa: CASSHFIWGKSYEQYF

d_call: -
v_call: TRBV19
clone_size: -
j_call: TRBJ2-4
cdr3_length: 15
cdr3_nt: TGTGCCAGCAGTGGGGGGAGATTACCCAAAAACATTCAGTACTTC
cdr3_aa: CASSGGRLPKNIQYF

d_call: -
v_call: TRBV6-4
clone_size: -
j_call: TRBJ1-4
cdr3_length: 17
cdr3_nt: TGTGCCAGCAGTGACTCACATACAAAACCAACTAATGAAAAACTGTTTTTT
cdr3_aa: CASSDSHTKPTNEKLFF

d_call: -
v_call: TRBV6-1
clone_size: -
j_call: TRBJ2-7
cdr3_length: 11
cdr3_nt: TGTGCCAGCATGAGGTTTGGGGAGCAGTACTTC
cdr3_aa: CASMRFGEQYF

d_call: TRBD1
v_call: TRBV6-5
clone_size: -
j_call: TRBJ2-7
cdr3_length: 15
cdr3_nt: TGTGCCAGCAGTTATGGGGCAGGGGGAATCTACGAGCAGTACTTC
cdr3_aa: CASSYGAGGIYEQYF

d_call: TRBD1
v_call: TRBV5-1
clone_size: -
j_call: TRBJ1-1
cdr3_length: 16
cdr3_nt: TGCGCCAGCAGCTCGCTGGACAGGACCTTAAACACTGAAGCTTTCTTT
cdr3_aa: CASSSLDRTLNTEAFF

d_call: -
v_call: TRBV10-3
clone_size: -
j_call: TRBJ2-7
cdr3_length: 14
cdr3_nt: TGTGCCATCAGGGGGAACTTTAGCTCCTACGAGCAGTACTTC
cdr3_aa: CAIRGNFSSYEQYF

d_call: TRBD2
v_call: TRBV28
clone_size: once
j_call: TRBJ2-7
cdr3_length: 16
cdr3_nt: TGTGCCAGCAGTCCGTCGACTCTAGCGGGCTGGGACGAGCAGTACTTC
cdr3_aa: CASSPSTLAGWDEQYF

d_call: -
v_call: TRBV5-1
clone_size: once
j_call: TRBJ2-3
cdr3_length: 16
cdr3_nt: TGCGCCAGCAGCTTAAGTCTGGCAGGGGGCACAGATACGCAGTATTTT
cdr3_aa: CASSLSLAGGTDTQYF

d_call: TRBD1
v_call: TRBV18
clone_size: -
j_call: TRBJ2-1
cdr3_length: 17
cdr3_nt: TGTGCCAGCTCGCGGGACAGGGAGCGAAGTTTTTACAATGAGCAGTTCTTC
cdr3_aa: CASSRDRERSFYNEQFF

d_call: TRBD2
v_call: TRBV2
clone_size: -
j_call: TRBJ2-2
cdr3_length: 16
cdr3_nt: TGTGCCAGCACCGGGACTAGCGGGGCGAACACCGGGGAGCTGTTTTTT
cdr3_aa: CASTGTSGANTGELFF

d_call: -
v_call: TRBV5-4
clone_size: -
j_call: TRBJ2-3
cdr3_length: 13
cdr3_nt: TGTGCCAGCAGCTTTTCAGGGGAAGATACGCAGTATTTT
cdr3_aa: CASSFSGEDTQYF

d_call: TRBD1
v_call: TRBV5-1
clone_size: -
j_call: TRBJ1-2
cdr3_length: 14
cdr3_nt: TGCGCCAGCAGCAGCCCGGGACAGGGCTATGGCTACACCTTC
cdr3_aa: CASSSPGQGYGYTF

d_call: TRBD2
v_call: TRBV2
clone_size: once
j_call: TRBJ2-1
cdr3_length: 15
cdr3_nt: TGTGCCAGCTGCACCTTAGCGGGGGGGCTTAATGAGCAGTTCTTC
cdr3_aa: CASCTLAGGLNEQFF

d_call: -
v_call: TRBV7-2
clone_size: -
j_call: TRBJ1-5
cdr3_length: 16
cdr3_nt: TGTGCCAGCAGCTTAGTGGGAGGGGTAGGCAATCAGCCCCAGCATTTT
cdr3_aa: CASSLVGGVGNQPQHF

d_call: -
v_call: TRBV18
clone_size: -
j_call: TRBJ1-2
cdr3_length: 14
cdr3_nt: TGTGCCAGCTCACCACCGGGCGGGAACTATGGCTACACCTTC
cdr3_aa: CASSPPGGNYGYTF

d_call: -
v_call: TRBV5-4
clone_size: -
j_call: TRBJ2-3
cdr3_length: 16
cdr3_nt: TGTGCCAGCAGCCCTCCCCCGGGGGAGGTCACAGATACGCAGTATTTT
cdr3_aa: CASSPPPGEVTDTQYF

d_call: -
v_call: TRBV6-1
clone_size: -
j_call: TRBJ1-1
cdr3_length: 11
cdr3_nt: TGTGCCAGCAGTGAATTTGGCTTGGCTTTCTTT
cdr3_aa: CASSEFGLAFF

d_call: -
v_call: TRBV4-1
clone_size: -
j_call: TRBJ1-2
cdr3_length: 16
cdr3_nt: TGCGCCAGCAGCCCTCAACAGGCGTTTGGATACTATGGCTACACCTTC
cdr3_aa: CASSPQQAFGYYGYTF

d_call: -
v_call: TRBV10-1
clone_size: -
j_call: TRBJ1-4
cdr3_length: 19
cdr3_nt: TGCGCCAGCAGTGAGTCCTCGGGTCATCTCGTGTCGACTAATGAAAAACTGTTTTTT
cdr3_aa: CASSESSGHLVSTNEKLFF

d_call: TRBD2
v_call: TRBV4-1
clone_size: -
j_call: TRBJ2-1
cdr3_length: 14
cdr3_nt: TGCGCCAGCAGCCGCCCAGGCGGGAGAAACGAGCAGTTCTTC
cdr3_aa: CASSRPGGRNEQFF

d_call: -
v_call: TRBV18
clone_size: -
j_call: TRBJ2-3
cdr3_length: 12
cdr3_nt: TGTGCCAGCTCACCGGGCCAGCGGACGCAGTATTTT
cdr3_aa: CASSPGQRTQYF

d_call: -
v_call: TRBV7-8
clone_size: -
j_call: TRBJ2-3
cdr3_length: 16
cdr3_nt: TGTGCCAGCAGCCCGGGCAGAAGGGGGGGCACAGATACGCAGTATTTT
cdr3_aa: CASSPGRRGGTDTQYF

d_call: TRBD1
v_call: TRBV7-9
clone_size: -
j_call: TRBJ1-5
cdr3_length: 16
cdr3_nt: TGTGCCAGCAGCTTAGGCCGGGACAGTAGCAATCAGCCCCAGCATTTT
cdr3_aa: CASSLGRDSSNQPQHF

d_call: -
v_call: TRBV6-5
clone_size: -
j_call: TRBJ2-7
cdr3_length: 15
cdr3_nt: TGTGCCAGCACCCGGGCCGGGACACTGGCCCACGAGCAGTACTTC
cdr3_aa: CASTRAGTLAHEQYF

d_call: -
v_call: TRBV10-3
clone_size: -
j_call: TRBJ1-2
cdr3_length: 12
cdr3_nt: TGTGCCATCGGAGCTTCTAACTATGGCTACACCTTC
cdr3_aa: CAIGASNYGYTF

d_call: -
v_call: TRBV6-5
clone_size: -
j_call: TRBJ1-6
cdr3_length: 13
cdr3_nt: TGTGCCAGCAGTTACCGCAGGAATTCACCCCTCCACTTT
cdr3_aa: CASSYRRNSPLHF

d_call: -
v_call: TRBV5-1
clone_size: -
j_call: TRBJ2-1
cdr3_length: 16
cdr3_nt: TGCGCCAGCAGCCTACACCGGGGAGGAGCCTACAATGAGCAGTTCTTC
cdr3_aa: CASSLHRGGAYNEQFF

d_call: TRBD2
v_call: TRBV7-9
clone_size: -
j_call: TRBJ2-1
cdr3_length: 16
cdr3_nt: TGTGCCAGCAGCTCGACTAGCGGCTTAACCTCTGAGGGGCAGTTCTTC
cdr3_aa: CASSSTSGLTSEGQFF

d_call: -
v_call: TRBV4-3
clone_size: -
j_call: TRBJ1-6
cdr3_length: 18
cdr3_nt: TGCGCCAGCAGCCAAGATTTTCAGGGGAGCTCCTATAATTCACCCCTCCACTTT
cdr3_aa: CASSQDFQGSSYNSPLHF

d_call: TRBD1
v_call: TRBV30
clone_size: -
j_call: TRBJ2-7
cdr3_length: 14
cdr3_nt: TGTGCCTGGAGTCGCGGGACAGGGGTGGACGAGCAGTACTTC
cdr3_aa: CAWSRGTGVDEQYF